The source of this TCR beta chain is a study of control samples from healthy donors and cancer patients (dated by TCRdb to about 2020). Libraries were made using the immunoSEQ multiplex PCR assay. TCRdb retrieved this table from immuneACCESS and kept in-frame rearrangements only. Not all clones are present; in checked studies, unresolved V genes account for under half, and no reason is known for the remainder. This sample lists roughly 130,000 clones; 75% to 95% were detected once. The ten largest clones take up approximately 8.6% of the sample. Concerning this clone: No antigen is known for it. No qualities accompany the bases; no much larger clone lies one base away.

From the cysteine up to the phenylalanine, the CDR3 has a length of 13 residues. The sequence is cut down to CDR3 DNA, 39 bases in frame from base 1. The trim is 7 bases for V and 0 bases for J, with a gap of 5 bases between the germline ends. The CDR1 and CDR2 encoded by the germline V gene are KGHDR and SFDVKD. This clonotype originated in a man aged 18 to 35 in good health. The chain links TRBV24-1 with TRBJ2-2; there is no confident call for the D gene. The sample taken for sequencing was blood. In nucleotide form, the sequence is TGTGCCACCAGCAGGCCGAACACCGGGGAGCTGTTTTTT. Protein translation: CATSRPNTGELFF.